This TCR beta chain was obtained from a study of T cell changes during pregnancy in multiple sclerosis. TCRdb keeps only in-frame clones here, not all; method: immunoSEQ multiplex PCR. Here the sample spans 25,000 to 30,000 clones, 89% being singletons. From germline, CDR1 is SGHDT and CDR2 YYEEEE. There are 15 residues in the CDR3. V lost 4 bases, J lost 1 base, and 5 bases stayed unmatched. The material was CD8+ T cells from peripheral blood mononuclear cells, obtained in the second trimester of pregnancy. V gene TRBV5-6 combines with J gene TRBJ2-3; 8 nucleotides line up with TRBD1. The TCR originated in a female donor with multiple sclerosis, enrolled in a pregnancy study. CDR3 region: CASSVATGGTDTQYF. CDR3 DNA sequence: TGTGCCAGCAGCGTGGCGACAGGGGGCACAGATACGCAGTATTTT.